These 20 T cell receptor beta chains were sequenced from one sample in a study of T cells after yellow fever vaccination. TCRdb re-called the 5' RACE reads through MiXCR, storing one row per CDR3 protein. The sample holds 100,000 to 150,000 distinct CDR3 sequences, 13% to 15% seen once. The source was CD8+ T cells sorted from PBMCs, collected 5 days after the yellow fever booster vaccination. The receptor source for this set is a man aged 18 to 29 who received the YFV17D yellow fever vaccine.

The chain combines TRBV7-9 with TRBJ2-1; 11 bases are a match to TRBD2. Germline loops: CDR1 SEHNR, CDR2 FQNEAQ (reference sequence). The CDR3 sequence is 14 residues long. J was trimmed by 9 bases and V by 0 bases; bases with no gene match: 1. The CDR3 sequence: CASSLALAGVEQFF. The CDR3 DNA sequence: TGTGCCAGCAGCTTAGCACTAGCGGGGGTTGAGCAGTTCTTC.

The chain employs TRBV6-4 and TRBJ2-7; no firm D call. The length of the CDR3 is 10 residues. The V gene lost 7 bases and the J gene lost 8 bases, with 9 bases spanning the gap. The germline V gene has CDR1 MRHNA and CDR2 SNTAGT. The DNA of the CDR3 is TGTGCCAGCACCGAGCAGAAGCAGTACTTC. Its protein is CASTEQKQYF.

The gene calls are TRBV12-3 or TRBV12-4 and TRBJ2-3; 9 nucleotides line up with TRBD1. The CDR3 runs to 14 residues. Trimming at V came to 5 bases and at J to 3 bases, leaving 3 bases not matched to a gene. The CDR3 DNA sequence: TGTGCCAGCAGTGCGACAGGGGGAACAGATACGCAGTATTTT. It yields the protein CASSATGGTDTQYF.

This chain joins TRBV5-1 and TRBJ2-7; no clear D. The CDR3 is made up of 13 amino acids. Trimming took 4 bases from V and 0 from J, leaving 8 bases between them. In germline, CDR1 is SGHRS, CDR2 YFSETQ. As DNA, the CDR3 is TGCGCCAGCAGCCCGACCCCCTCCTACGAGCAGTACTTC. Translated, it gives CASSPTPSYEQYF.

V usage is TRBV7-2 and J usage is TRBJ2-2, with 8 bases fitting TRBD2. J lost 10 bases, V lost 5 bases, and 12 bases had no gene match. There are 15 residues in the CDR3. The germline V gene encodes CDR1 SGHTA and CDR2 FQGNSA. The DNA for the CDR3 is TGTGCCAGCAGCACCTCACGGGGGGGCTTCGTGGAGCTGTTTTTT. Protein sequence: CASSTSRGGFVELFF.

This clonotype was observed a few times. The chain combines TRBV4-3 with TRBJ2-1; D uncertain. Trimming shortened V by 4 bases and J by 5 bases, and 9 bases separated the two germline ends. From germline, CDR1 is LGHNA and CDR2 YSLEER. The CDR3 covers 13 residues. CDR3 protein: CASSRALDNEQFF. In nucleotides, the CDR3 is TGCGCCAGCAGCCGAGCCTTGGACAATGAGCAGTTCTTC.

The chain uses TRBV6-2 or TRBV6-3 and TRBJ2-1; D not resolved. The CDR3 extends over 15 amino acids. Germline V gives CDR1 MNHEY, CDR2 SVGEGT. The ends were cut back, 2 bases at V and 7 bases at J, with 15 bases in the middle. DNA for the CDR3: TGTGCCAGCAGTTACGGTCCACCGTACATGAATGAGCAGTTCTTC. Encoded protein: CASSYGPPYMNEQFF.

This clonotype was seen more than once but under ten times. The chain joins TRBV7-9 to TRBJ1-2; D may be TRBD1 (6 bases). This CDR3 is 14 amino acids long. Deletions cut 5 bases from V and 4 bases from J, with 14 bases between. Germline lookup yields CDR1 SEHNR and CDR2 FQNEAQ (reference sequence). The CDR3, as DNA: TGTGCCAGCAGCCGAACAGGGATTGCCTATGGCTACACCTTC. As protein: CASSRTGIAYGYTF.

The gene calls are TRBV3-1 and TRBJ1-3, with 8 bases fitting TRBD1. Germline CDR1 is LGHDT and CDR2 is YNNKEL (reference sequence). J was trimmed by 4 bases and V by 4 bases; bases with no gene match: 6. This CDR3 contains 15 residues. As DNA, the CDR3 is TGTGCCAGCAGCCCAGACAGGGGAAGCGGAAACACCATATATTTT. Protein product: CASSPDRGSGNTIYF.

For the CDR3, the DNA is TGTGCCAGCAGCTTGGGGCGGGGGGACAATGAGCAGTTCTTC. It specifies CASSLGRGDNEQFF. This chain connects TRBV7-6 to TRBJ2-1, with TRBD2 matching 8 bases. This CDR3 spans 14 amino acids. Per the germline V gene, CDR1 is SGHVS and CDR2 is FNYEAQ. V gave up 3 bases and J gave up 5 bases; unmatched junction bases: 3.

This sequence joins TRBV12-3 or TRBV12-4 and TRBJ1-2; D gene uncertain. Trimming shortened V by 3 bases and J by 6 bases, and 11 bases separated the two germline ends. This CDR3 has 13 amino acids. The CDR3 nucleotides are TGTGCCAGCAGTTTCGGCCTCCGGGATGGCTACACCTTC. Translation gives CASSFGLRDGYTF.

The V gene is TRBV7-2, the J gene TRBJ1-2; D may be TRBD1 (6 bases). Looked up from germline, CDR1 is SGHTA and CDR2 is FQGNSA. This CDR3 has 15 residues. V was shortened by 1 base and J by 6 bases, with 15 bases between the two germline ends. This chain's CDR3 is CASSLVAGADNGYTF. DNA for the CDR3: TGTGCCAGCAGCTTAGTGGCAGGGGCTGATAATGGCTACACCTTC.

This clonotype turned up a few times. The chain uses TRBV15 and TRBJ2-1, with D perhaps matching TRBD1 or TRBD2 (5 bases each). Germline values: CDR1 LNHNV, CDR2 YYDKDF (reference sequence). Trimming left V 3 bases short and J 5 bases short, with 8 bases between. CDR3 length: 13 amino acids. DNA of the CDR3: TGTGCCACCAGCAGCTCGGGGCACAATGAGCAGTTCTTC. This encodes CATSSSGHNEQFF.

This clonotype was seen more than once but under ten times. CDR3 sequence: CSVGGTANTEAFF. The CDR3 nucleotides read TGCAGCGTTGGTGGGACCGCGAACACTGAAGCTTTCTTT. The J gene is TRBJ1-1, the V gene TRBV29-1, with a weak D call TRBD1 (5 bases). The CDR3 loop spans 13 amino acids. Trimming removed 4 bases from V and 1 base from J, with 10 bases in between. CDR1 is SQVTM, CDR2 ANQGSEA, per germline.

The sample holds a few counts of this clonotype. The rearrangement joins TRBV25-1 to TRBJ2-2; D might be TRBD1 (6 bases). The CDR3 extends over 16 amino acids. Germline lookup yields CDR1 MGHDK and CDR2 SYGVNS. V shed 0 bases and J shed 6 bases, with 14 bases lying between them. CDR3 sequence: CASSEYRGYKAGELFF. CDR3 coding DNA: TGTGCCAGCAGTGAATACAGGGGATACAAGGCCGGGGAGCTGTTTTTT.

The chain is built from TRBV6-6 and TRBJ2-7; 12 bases line up with TRBD1. The V segment lost 4 bases and the J segment 5 bases; nucleotides outside the gene matches: 3. From germline, CDR1 is MNHNY and CDR2 SVGAGI (reference sequence). This CDR3 has 14 amino acids. The CDR3 protein is CASSSGTGGDEQYV. CDR3 DNA sequence: TGTGCCAGCAGTTCCGGGACAGGGGGCGACGAGCAGTACGTC.

This chain connects TRBV4-3 to TRBJ1-5; D is unresolved. Germline CDR1 is LGHNA and CDR2 is YSLEER. The V and J ends lost 4 bases and 1 base respectively, with 8 bases between them. The CDR3 has 14 amino acids. The CDR3 sequence: CASSPDRSNQPQHF. The CDR3 nucleotides read TGCGCCAGCAGCCCGGACCGGAGCAATCAGCCCCAGCATTTT.

This clonotype has more than one count but fewer than ten. The V and J genes are TRBV24-1 and TRBJ1-6; D remains unclear. This CDR3 comprises 14 residues. V gave up 3 bases and J gave up 7 bases, with 9 bases separating them. The germline V gene encodes CDR1 KGHDR and CDR2 SFDVKD. CDR3 coding DNA: TGTGCCACCAGTGATCGGGTCGCCAATTCACCCCTCCACTTT. It is translated as CATSDRVANSPLHF.

The chain links TRBV29-1 to TRBJ1-1, with 7 bases identical to TRBD1. After removal of 3 bases from V and 6 bases from J, the junction contained 4 bases not matched to a gene. The CDR3 is 12 residues long. Looked up from germline, CDR1 is SQVTM and CDR2 is ANQGSEA. For the CDR3, the DNA is TGCAGCGTTGAGGATACAGGGGCTGAAGCTTTCTTT. Residues: CSVEDTGAEAFF.

This clonotype was observed a handful of times. The chain combines TRBV7-2 with TRBJ2-7, with 10 bases identical to TRBD1. The CDR3 totals 15 residues. The germline V gene has CDR1 SGHTA and CDR2 FQGNSA. Unmatched junction bases numbered 11, after V lost 6 bases and J lost 6 bases. As DNA, the CDR3 is TGTGCCAGCAGTTTCCGGACAGGGGGTTTGGTCGAGCAGTACTTC. Its protein product is CASSFRTGGLVEQYF. Complete variable domain (other parts from reference TRBV7-2 and TRBJ2-7): GAGVSQSPSNKVTEKGKDVELRCDPISGHTALYWYRQSLGQGLEFLIYFQGNSAPDKSGLPSDRFSAERTGGSVSTLTIQRTQQEDSAVYLCASSFRTGGLVEQYFGPGTRLTVT.